These 31 T cell receptor beta chains were sequenced from one sample in a study of shared clonotypes between healthy human individuals. Using immunoSEQ multiplex PCR, the repertoire was profiled, and TCRdb retains in-frame clones only, with some absent. The sample has 1,500,000 or so clones, more than 95% seen once; the top ten hold over 1%. Specimen: naive CD4+ T cells sorted from blood. Subset in this sample: CD45RA+ positively selected. The receptors come from a man aged 25 to 40 in good health.

The V call is TRBV5-4, the J call TRBJ2-2, with a tentative D call TRBD2 (6 bases). The germline V gene has CDR1 SGHNT and CDR2 YYREEE (reference sequence). V shed 2 bases and J shed 6 bases, with 14 bases lying between them. This CDR3 contains 15 residues. The CDR3 bases are TGTGCCAGCAGCTTCCCCGGGAGTTTCGCCGGGGAGCTGTTTTTT. This encodes CASSFPGSFAGELFF.

This chain links TRBV5-8 with TRBJ2-1; 14 bases match TRBD2. V gave up 5 bases and J gave up 7 bases; unmatched junction bases: 5. This CDR3 spans 15 amino acids. CDR1 is SGHTS, CDR2 YDEGEE, per germline. This chain's CDR3 is CASRRTSGRRNEQFF. The CDR3 coding sequence is TGTGCCAGCAGGCGGACTAGCGGGAGGAGGAATGAGCAGTTCTTC.

This chain uses TRBV7-6 with TRBJ1-1; D is undetermined. Germline CDR1 reads SGHVS; CDR2 reads FNYEAQ. Trimming stripped 0 bases from V and 1 base from J, with 6 bases between. The CDR3 has 14 amino acids. CDR3 DNA sequence: TGTGCCAGCAGCTTAGCGCACGGGAACACTGAAGCTTTCTTT. Residues: CASSLAHGNTEAFF. The entire variable domain, with the rest obtained from reference TRBV7-6 and TRBJ1-1, is as follows: GAGVSQSPRYKVTKRGQDVALRCDPISGHVSLYWYRQALGQGPEFLTYFNYEAQQDKSGLPNDRFSAERPEGSISTLTIQRTEQRDSAMYRCASSLAHGNTEAFFGQGTRLTVV.

Notes on this clone: The sample holds other DNA sequences that translate to the same CDR3. V usage is TRBV5-1 and J usage is TRBJ2-7; D ambiguous. Germline CDR1 SGHRS, CDR2 YFSETQ. The V gene lost 2 bases and the J gene lost 3 bases, with 9 bases spanning the gap. The CDR3 has 13 amino acids. The CDR3 loop is CASSLGRNYEQYF. The CDR3 DNA sequence: TGCGCCAGCAGCTTAGGCCGAAACTACGAGCAGTACTTC. Full variable domain (outside the CDR3, taken from reference TRBV5-1 and TRBJ2-7): KAGVTQTPRYLIKTRGQQVTLSCSPISGHRSVSWYQQTPGQGLQFLFEYFSETQRNKGNFPGRFSGRQFSNSRSEMNVSTLELGDSALYLCASSLGRNYEQYFGPGTRLTVT.

The V gene is TRBV7-8, the J gene TRBJ2-7; TRBD1 matches 7 bases. CDR3 length: 14 amino acids. Losses at the gene ends were 4 bases for V and 2 bases for J; bases not matched to a gene: 5. CDR1 and CDR2 (germline): SGHVS, FQNEAQ. CDR3 sequence: CASSSGTDPYEQYF. For the CDR3, the DNA is TGTGCCAGCAGCTCCGGGACAGATCCCTACGAGCAGTACTTC. Full variable domain (missing parts from reference TRBV7-8 and TRBJ2-7): GAGVSQSPRYKVAKRGQDVALRCDPISGHVSLFWYQQALGQGPEFLTYFQNEAQLDKSGLPSDRFFAERPEGSVSTLKIQRTQQEDSAVYLCASSSGTDPYEQYFGPGTRLTVT.

The J gene is TRBJ1-1, the V gene TRBV5-4, with D tentatively TRBD1 (5 bases). Germline CDR1 and CDR2: SGHNT and YYREEE (reference sequence). V shed 5 bases and J shed 4 bases, with 9 bases lying between them. There are 12 residues in the CDR3. CDR3 sequence (DNA): TGTGCCAGCAGTTTCAGGGCCACTGAAGCTTTCTTT. It codes for CASSFRATEAFF.

The chain combines TRBV9 with TRBJ2-2; 8 positions agree with TRBD2. The CDR3 loop spans 18 amino acids. Germline V gene data show CDR1 as SGDLS and CDR2 as YYNGEE. J gave up 2 bases and V 3 bases, and 12 bases lay outside the gene matches. The CDR3 coding sequence is TGTGCCAGCAGCGCAGACCTGTTAGCGGGACTCAACACCGGGGAGCTGTTTTTT. It yields the protein CASSADLLAGLNTGELFF. Combining the CDR3 with reference TRBV9 and TRBJ2-2 gives the whole variable domain DSGVTQTPKHLITATGQRVTLRCSPRSGDLSVYWYQQSLDQGLQFLIQYYNGEERAKGNILERFSAQQFPDLHSELNLSSLELGDSALYFCASSADLLAGLNTGELFFGEGSRLTVL.

The gene calls are TRBV7-8 and TRBJ2-1; possible D gene TRBD2, 5 bases. Germline CDR1 is SGHVS and CDR2 is FQNEAQ. Trimming removed 5 bases at V and 7 bases at J, with 21 bases between. This CDR3 region has 16 residues. The CDR3 nucleotides read TGTGCCAGCAGCCTCGGAGGTCTCCCCACTAAAAATGAGCAGTTCTTC. Its protein is CASSLGGLPTKNEQFF.

The chain uses TRBV11-3 and TRBJ1-1, with 7 bases identical to TRBD1. Germline-derived CDR1 and CDR2 are SGHNT and YENEEA. This CDR3 has 12 amino acids. Germline trimming cut 2 bases from V and 10 bases from J; bases unmatched to any gene: 4. The CDR3 sequence is CASSLRGGAAFF. In DNA form, the CDR3 reads TGTGCCAGCAGCTTACGAGGGGGCGCAGCTTTCTTT. The whole variable domain, filled in from reference TRBV11-3 and TRBJ1-1, reads EAGVVQSPRYKIIEKKQPVAFWCNPISGHNTLYWYLQNLGQGPELLIRYENEEAVDDSQLPKDRFSAERLKGVDSTLKIQPAELGDSAVYLCASSLRGGAAFFGQGTRLTVV.

V gene TRBV10-3 combines with J gene TRBJ2-1; D is undetermined. V lost 4 bases and J 0 bases, leaving 7 bases between the germline ends. The V gene's germline CDR1 is ENHRY and CDR2 SYGVKD. The CDR3 sequence is 14 residues long. CDR3 amino acids: CAISGRNSYNEQFF. Written as DNA, the CDR3 is TGTGCCATCAGTGGACGAAACTCCTACAATGAGCAGTTCTTC.

Concerning this clone itself: This same CDR3 is encoded by further DNA sequences in the sample. The chain recombines TRBV10-3 with TRBJ2-7, with D hard to call. The CDR3 extends over 12 amino acids. V was clipped by 4 bases and J by 3 bases, with 7 bases between them. CDR1 is ENHRY and CDR2 is SYGVKD in the germline V gene. CDR3 nucleotide sequence: TGTGCCATCAGTGGATCTGGCTACGAGCAGTACTTC. It codes for CAISGSGYEQYF.

V usage is TRBV5-4 and J usage is TRBJ2-2; 9 bases fit TRBD2. Germline V lookup: CDR1 SGHNT, CDR2 YYREEE (reference sequence). V was pared by 4 bases and J by 2 bases, with 6 bases of the junction left unmatched. CDR3 size: 16 residues. CDR3 nucleotides: TGTGCCAGCAGCCTCCCGCGGGGGGGAAACACCGGGGAGCTGTTTTTT. It codes for CASSLPRGGNTGELFF.

The chain has TRBV28 and TRBJ2-7; 13 positions agree with TRBD2. Germline values: CDR1 MDHEN, CDR2 SYDVKM. V lost 2 bases and J lost 3; bases outside the gene matches: 4. The CDR3 is 16 residues long. The CDR3 DNA follows: TGTGCCAGCAGTTTAGCCCGACTAGCGGGAGGCTACGAGCAGTACTTC. It encodes CASSLARLAGGYEQYF.

The gene calls are TRBV5-4 and TRBJ1-4; 7 positions agree with TRBD1. This CDR3 spans 14 amino acids. Germline lookup yields CDR1 SGHNT and CDR2 YYREEE (reference sequence). Losses at the gene ends were 3 bases for V and 7 bases for J; bases not matched to a gene: 6. CDR3 residues: CASSSGQSPEKLFF. The CDR3 bases are TGTGCCAGCAGCTCGGGACAGTCTCCTGAAAAACTGTTTTTT.

The chain employs TRBV28 and TRBJ2-5, with 8 bases that match TRBD2. From germline, CDR1 is MDHEN and CDR2 SYDVKM. The CDR3 has 15 residues. V gave up 6 bases and J gave up 5 bases; unmatched junction bases: 11. The CDR3 sequence is CASSRGGGRWETQYF. CDR3 nucleotide sequence: TGTGCCAGCAGCCGGGGGGGCGGGCGATGGGAGACCCAGTACTTC.

The chain links TRBV7-9 to TRBJ2-7; D tentatively reads TRBD1 or TRBD2 (5 bases each). Trimming took 3 bases from V and 3 from J, leaving 9 bases between them. Per germline, CDR1 SEHNR and CDR2 FQNEAQ (reference sequence). The CDR3 sequence is 13 residues long. In nucleotides, the CDR3 is TGTGCCAGCAGCTTGGGGACGCACTACGAGCAGTACTTC. This sequence encodes CASSLGTHYEQYF.

This chain joins TRBV20-1 and TRBJ2-5; D gene uncertain. TRBJ2-7 explains the end of the DNA better; the J call may be wrong. This CDR3 region has 10 residues. The germline V gene encodes CDR1 DFQATT and CDR2 SNEGSKA (reference sequence). CDR3 coding DNA: TGCAGTGCTAGTATGGACGAGCAGTACTTC. This gives the protein CSASMDEQYF.

The chain carries TRBV11-2 and TRBJ2-3, with a weak D call TRBD1 (5 bases). Trimming cost V 2 bases and J 1 base, with 10 bases left between them. This CDR3 is 15 amino acids long. Germline V gene data show CDR1 as SGHAT and CDR2 as FQNNGV. The CDR3 spells CASSLQGFGTDTQYF. The CDR3 DNA reads as TGTGCCAGCAGCTTACAGGGTTTTGGCACAGATACGCAGTATTTT.

The V and J genes are TRBV11-2 and TRBJ2-1; D possibly uses TRBD1 or TRBD2 (5 bases each). The CDR3 spans 15 residues. CDR1 SGHAT and CDR2 FQNNGV come from the germline V gene. V was pared by 5 bases and J by 12 bases, with 23 bases between. The chain's CDR3 is CASSPLGAPPDGQFF. CDR3 DNA sequence: TGTGCCAGCAGCCCCCTCGGGGCTCCTCCGGATGGGCAGTTCTTC.

The V gene is TRBV2, the J gene TRBJ2-3; a weak D match, TRBD2 (7 bases). The CDR3 spans 13 residues. CDR1 and CDR2 (germline): SNHLY, FYNNEI. V lost 9 bases and J 0 bases, leaving 10 bases between the germline ends. CDR3 DNA: TGTGCCAGAGGGGGGGGGAGCACAGATACGCAGTATTTT. Residues: CARGGGSTDTQYF.

The chain is built from TRBV7-9 and TRBJ2-1, with D possibly TRBD2 on 6 matching bases. This CDR3 has 15 amino acids. Germline CDR1 is SEHNR and CDR2 is FQNEAQ (reference sequence). The V and J ends lost 5 bases and 8 bases respectively, with 19 bases between them. CDR3 sequence reads: CASSLVAGGSYEQFF. The CDR3 DNA follows: TGTGCCAGCAGCCTCGTAGCTGGAGGGTCATATGAGCAGTTCTTC.

V is TRBV2 and J is TRBJ2-7; D remains unclear. Germline V gene sequence: CDR1 SNHLY, CDR2 FYNNEI. V dropped 2 bases and J dropped 4 bases, with 12 bases sitting between them. The CDR3 is 14 residues long. The CDR3 nucleotides are TGTGCCAGCAGTGAACAGGAGATTCCATACGAGCAGTACTTC. Protein product: CASSEQEIPYEQYF.

Notes on this clone: Distinct nucleotide sequences in the sample also encode this CDR3. This chain connects TRBV11-2 to TRBJ2-7, with 13 bases that match TRBD2. V trimming: 5 bases; J trimming: 1 base; junction bases outside the gene matches: 2. CDR3 size: 15 residues. Germline-derived CDR1 and CDR2 are SGHAT and FQNNGV. The CDR3: CASSPGLAGSYEQYF. The CDR3 DNA reads TGTGCCAGCAGCCCGGGACTAGCGGGATCCTACGAGCAGTACTTC.

The rearrangement uses TRBV29-1 and TRBJ2-5; the D is unclear. Trimming left V 4 bases short and J 4 bases short, with 16 bases between. The CDR3 has 14 residues. Germline loops: CDR1 SQVTM, CDR2 ANQGSEA. The CDR3 DNA follows: TGCAGCGTTGCTCCGAGCCCCGTCCCAGAGACCCAGTACTTC. This translates into CSVAPSPVPETQYF.

J is TRBJ1-2 and V is TRBV25-1; 7 bases fit TRBD1. The CDR3 consists of 15 residues. The germline V gene has CDR1 MGHDK and CDR2 SYGVNS. Trimming removed 4 bases from V and 7 bases from J; junction bases left unmatched: 12. CDR3 sequence: CASSVPRTGGSGYTF. As DNA, the CDR3 is TGTGCCAGCAGTGTCCCGAGGACAGGCGGGAGTGGCTACACCTTC.

This sequence joins TRBV28 and TRBJ1-5; 7 bases line up with TRBD1. Germline V gene lookup returns CDR1 MDHEN and CDR2 SYDVKM. V was clipped by 3 bases and J by 4 bases; unmatched bases: 12. The CDR3 extends over 17 amino acids. The CDR3 protein is CASSFPNQGGKNQPQHF. CDR3 nucleotides: TGTGCCAGCAGTTTCCCTAACCAGGGGGGGAAAAATCAGCCCCAGCATTTT.

This rearrangement joins TRBV28 to TRBJ2-2; 12 positions agree with TRBD1. The J segment lost 4 bases and the V segment lost 5 bases, leaving 14 bases of the junction unmatched. This CDR3 comprises 19 residues. Germline assignment: CDR1 MDHEN and CDR2 SYDVKM. In DNA form, the CDR3 reads TGTGCCAGCAGTCCGTTGGGACAGGGGGCCCCAATGGCCACCGGGGAGCTGTTTTTT. Translating it yields CASSPLGQGAPMATGELFF.

The chain couples TRBV7-3 to TRBJ2-1; 10 bases agree with TRBD2. Germline-derived CDR1 and CDR2 are SGHTA and FQGTGA. Unmatched junction bases numbered 11, after V lost 5 bases and J lost 7 bases. The CDR3 loop spans 16 amino acids. The CDR3 region is CASSPTAGLASNEQFF. As DNA, the CDR3 is TGTGCCAGCAGCCCCACCGCGGGACTAGCGAGTAATGAGCAGTTCTTC.

The chain links TRBV29-1 to TRBJ2-1; D gene ambiguous. CDR1 SQVTM and CDR2 ANQGSEA come from the germline V gene. CDR3 length: 12 amino acids. Trimming removed 5 bases from V and 3 bases from J, with 8 bases in between. The CDR3 loop reads CSVLVGYNEQFF. CDR3 bases: TGCAGCGTTCTAGTAGGCTACAATGAGCAGTTCTTC.

The rearrangement links TRBV19 to TRBJ2-7, with unresolved D. The CDR3 is 15 residues long. Trimming cost V 6 bases and J 1 base, with 16 bases left between them. Germline CDR1 and CDR2: LNHDA and SQIVND (reference sequence). The CDR3 DNA sequence: TGTGCCAGTAGCCAAGGCGCGACCGGGTCCTACGAGCAGTACTTC. It yields the protein CASSQGATGSYEQYF.

V gene TRBV7-7 combines with J gene TRBJ1-1; D gene uncertain. V dropped 2 bases and J dropped 1 base, with 5 bases sitting between them. Germline CDR1 reads SSHAT; CDR2 reads FNYEAQ (reference sequence). CDR3 length: 13 amino acids. This CDR3 is CASSLRENTEAFF. The CDR3 region has the DNA TGTGCCAGCAGCTTAAGAGAGAACACTGAAGCTTTCTTT.